Following are 27 T cell receptor beta chains from one sample sequenced in a study of OX40 agonist ivuxolimab in advanced cancers. TCRdb keeps only in-frame clones here, not all; method: immunoSEQ multiplex PCR. The sample holds around 80,000 clones, roughly 80% seen once. Sequenced material: CD4+ or CD8+ T cells sorted from blood, taken in a trial of the OX40 agonist ivuxolimab. These receptors all stem from an adult with an advanced solid tumor such as melanoma, head and neck, liver or kidney cancer.

A note on this clone: Other DNA sequences from this sample encode an identical CDR3 as well. The V and J genes are TRBV19 and TRBJ1-5, with unresolved D. The CDR3 length is 13 residues. Germline V gives CDR1 LNHDA, CDR2 SQIVND (reference sequence). The V end was cut by 4 bases, the J end by 5 bases, with 9 bases between. The DNA for the CDR3 is TGTGCCAGTAGTAAGGAAAAGGATCAGCCCCAGCATTTT. The encoded protein is CASSKEKDQPQHF.

V usage is TRBV14 and J usage is TRBJ1-3; D is unresolved. Germline CDR1 and CDR2: SGHDN and FVKESK. Trimming cost V 1 base and J 2 bases, with 15 bases left between them. The CDR3 totals 17 residues. The CDR3: CASSQVRRASAGNTIYF. The CDR3 DNA is TGTGCCAGCAGCCAAGTTCGACGGGCCTCCGCTGGAAACACCATATATTTT.

This chain links TRBV19 with TRBJ1-1; the D gene is possibly TRBD1 (6 bases). The CDR3 contains 15 residues. The germline gives CDR1 LNHDA, CDR2 SQIVND (reference sequence). V dropped 3 bases and J dropped 5 bases, with 16 bases sitting between them. This CDR3 is CASSINRGGGTEAFF. CDR3 coding DNA: TGTGCCAGTAGTATCAATCGAGGGGGGGGTACTGAAGCTTTCTTT.

The rearrangement links TRBV19 to TRBJ2-7, with 8 bases fitting TRBD2. Germline V gene data show CDR1 as LNHDA and CDR2 as SQIVND (reference sequence). Trimming at V came to 9 bases and at J to 1 base, leaving 11 bases not matched to a gene. There are 15 residues in the CDR3. The chain's CDR3 is CASQRGAGVSYEQYF. The CDR3 DNA is TGTGCCAGCCAAAGGGGAGCGGGAGTTTCCTACGAGCAGTACTTC.

This chain uses TRBV28 with TRBJ2-1; the match to TRBD1 covers 12 bases. This CDR3 is built from 17 residues. J gave up 8 bases and V 3 bases, and 11 bases lay outside the gene matches. Germline V gene lookup returns CDR1 MDHEN and CDR2 SYDVKM. The CDR3, as DNA: TGTGCCAGCAGTTTGAGCGGGCTGGGGACAGGGGGCGATGAGCAGTTCTTC. Residues: CASSLSGLGTGGDEQFF.

The chain recombines TRBV7-8 with TRBJ2-3; 10 bases map to TRBD2. The junction had 22 bases not matched to a gene; V was cut back by 0 bases and J by 4 bases. The CDR3 is made up of 22 amino acids. CDR1 and CDR2 from the germline V gene are SGHVS and FQNEAQ. CDR3: CASSLADVGLEREGRSADTQYF. The CDR3, as DNA: TGTGCCAGCAGCTTAGCGGATGTTGGCTTAGAGCGGGAGGGCCGGTCGGCAGATACGCAGTATTTT.

This chain connects TRBV2 to TRBJ2-5; D gene ambiguous. V was trimmed by 7 bases and J by 5 bases, leaving 8 bases between them. The CDR3 is made up of 11 amino acids. The germline CDR1 and CDR2 sequences are SNHLY and FYNNEI. The CDR3 loop is CASTSGETQYF. DNA of the CDR3: TGTGCCAGCACAAGTGGGGAGACCCAGTACTTC.

V usage is TRBV11-2 and J usage is TRBJ2-2; D possibly uses TRBD1 or TRBD2 (5 bases each). Trimming removed 4 bases at V and 6 bases at J, with 12 bases between. CDR1 and CDR2 from the germline V gene are SGHAT and FQNNGV. The length of the CDR3 is 14 residues. The CDR3 DNA is TGTGCCAGCAGCTCCGGGGACGAGGCCGGGGAGCTGTTTTTT. Its protein is CASSSGDEAGELFF.

This clone was observed once. V and J are TRBV5-1 and TRBJ2-5; 11 nucleotides align to TRBD2. The CDR3 length is 16 residues. The V segment lost 0 bases and the J segment 5 bases; nucleotides outside the gene matches: 6. Germline V gene data show CDR1 as SGHRS and CDR2 as YFSETQ. Here the CDR3 reads CASSLASGGSSETQYF. The CDR3 nucleotides are TGCGCCAGCAGCTTGGCTAGCGGGGGGTCCTCTGAGACCCAGTACTTC.

This rearrangement joins TRBV28 to TRBJ2-1, with TRBD1 matching 10 bases. CDR3 length: 15 residues. The junction had 9 bases not matched to a gene; V was cut back by 5 bases and J by 8 bases. Germline assignment: CDR1 MDHEN and CDR2 SYDVKM. The CDR3 sequence is CASSMIRTGGYEQFF. DNA of the CDR3: TGTGCCAGCAGTATGATCCGGACAGGGGGGTATGAGCAGTTCTTC.

The chain carries TRBV19 and TRBJ2-1, with 7 bases that match TRBD1. V shed 5 bases, J shed 7 bases, and the junction held 8 bases outside the gene matches. CDR3 length equals 14 residues. Germline values: CDR1 LNHDA, CDR2 SQIVND (reference sequence). The CDR3 nucleotides are TGTGCCAGTAGTTCCCCGGGACAGACAAATGAGCAGTTCTTC. Residues: CASSSPGQTNEQFF.

The V call is TRBV9, the J call TRBJ1-2, with D tentatively TRBD1 (6 bases). Germline-derived CDR1 and CDR2 are SGDLS and YYNGEE. Deletions cut 4 bases from V and 6 bases from J, with 16 bases between. CDR3 length: 14 residues. The CDR3: CASSPRGAGDGYTF. CDR3 DNA: TGTGCCAGCAGCCCCCGGGGGGCCGGGGATGGCTACACCTTC. The complete variable domain, with remaining parts taken from reference TRBV9 and TRBJ1-2, reads DSGVTQTPKHLITATGQRVTLRCSPRSGDLSVYWYQQSLDQGLQFLIQYYNGEERAKGNILERFSAQQFPDLHSELNLSSLELGDSALYFCASSPRGAGDGYTFGSGTRLTVV.

The genes are TRBV6-6 and TRBJ2-7; unclear D gene. The CDR3 runs to 14 residues. Germline V gene lookup returns CDR1 MNHNY and CDR2 SVGAGI (reference sequence). The V end lost 0 bases, the J end lost 3 bases, and 9 bases lay between the germline ends. DNA of the CDR3: TGTGCCAGCAGTTACTCGGCGGAAGACTACGAGCAGTACTTC. Its translation: CASSYSAEDYEQYF.

The chain links TRBV7-8 to TRBJ2-1, with 9 bases matching TRBD2. Germline CDR1 is SGHVS and CDR2 is FQNEAQ. With V trimmed by 4 bases and J by 7 bases, 8 bases remained unmatched. The CDR3 totals 15 residues. The CDR3 spells CASSSQRGARNEQFF. In DNA, the CDR3 is TGTGCCAGCAGCTCCCAGCGGGGGGCGAGAAATGAGCAGTTCTTC.

CDR3 amino acids: CASSSGDRYGTDTQYF. The CDR3 DNA follows: TGCGCCAGCAGCTCCGGGGACAGGTACGGCACAGATACGCAGTATTTT. This chain joins TRBV5-1 and TRBJ2-3, with 8 bases fitting TRBD1. The junction had 7 bases not matched to a gene; V was cut back by 3 bases and J by 1 base. There are 16 residues in the CDR3. Germline CDR1 and CDR2: SGHRS and YFSETQ.

The J gene is TRBJ2-1, the V gene TRBV27; 7 bases line up with TRBD2. The CDR3 has 14 residues. Per the germline V gene, CDR1 is MNHEY and CDR2 is SMNVEV (reference sequence). V lost 7 bases, J lost 7 bases, and 10 bases stayed unmatched. This chain's CDR3 is CASKVWTSKNEQFF. DNA for the CDR3: TGTGCCAGCAAGGTCTGGACTAGTAAAAATGAGCAGTTCTTC.

V and J are TRBV2 and TRBJ1-1, with no clear D. Germline V CDR1 and CDR2: SNHLY, FYNNEI. The CDR3 length is 11 residues. Between the trimmed V and J ends, which lost 5 bases and 6 bases, there was a span of 7 bases. CDR3 sequence reads: CASSPPSEAFF. The CDR3 DNA sequence: TGTGCCAGCAGTCCTCCCTCTGAAGCTTTCTTT.

CDR3 coding DNA: TGTGCCATCAGTGGAAATACAGAACCAATTTCCTACGAGCAGTACTTC. This sequence encodes CAISGNTEPISYEQYF. This chain joins TRBV10-3 and TRBJ2-7; D is uncertain. Trimming pared 4 bases from V and 1 base from J, leaving 17 bases between. This CDR3 is 16 amino acids long. In germline, CDR1 is ENHRY, CDR2 SYGVKD.

This chain uses TRBV27 with TRBJ2-1; 11 bases are a match to TRBD2. Trimming took 5 bases from V and 1 from J; bases not matched to a gene: 4. The CDR3 is made up of 16 amino acids. CDR1 and CDR2 (germline): MNHEY, SMNVEV (reference sequence). The DNA of the CDR3 is TGTGCCAGCAGTCCCATAGCGGGGGGGTCCTACAATGAGCAGTTCTTC. Protein: CASSPIAGGSYNEQFF.

The V call is TRBV2, the J call TRBJ2-7, with 9 positions matching TRBD2. The V segment lost 1 base and the J segment 1 base; nucleotides outside the gene matches: 5. This CDR3 has 16 amino acids. CDR1 and CDR2 (germline): SNHLY, FYNNEI. The CDR3 coding sequence is TGTGCCAGCAGTGAAGTAGTTAGCGGGAGTTCCTACGAGCAGTACTTC. It codes for CASSEVVSGSSYEQYF.

J is TRBJ2-1 and V is TRBV7-9, with 10 nucleotides matching TRBD1. CDR1 is SEHNR, CDR2 FQNEAQ, per germline (reference sequence). The CDR3 totals 14 residues. After removal of 2 bases from V and 9 bases from J, the junction contained 4 bases not matched to a gene. CDR3 loop: CASSLRGQGGEQFF. For the CDR3, the DNA is TGTGCCAGCAGCTTACGAGGACAGGGGGGTGAGCAGTTCTTC.

The V gene is TRBV30, the J gene TRBJ2-1; no clear D. The CDR3 runs to 12 residues. V was cut by 3 bases and J by 1 base, with 4 bases left in between. Germline V gene sequence: CDR1 GTSNPN, CDR2 SVGIG (reference sequence). CDR3 region: CAWRESYNEQFF. For the CDR3, the DNA is TGTGCCTGGAGAGAATCCTACAATGAGCAGTTCTTC.

The V call is TRBV12-5, the J call TRBJ2-5, with D possibly matching TRBD1 (6 bases). There are 15 residues in the CDR3. Deletions cut 8 bases from V and 2 bases from J, with 18 bases between. CDR1 LGHNT and CDR2 FRNRAP come from the germline V gene. The CDR3 DNA is TGTGCTAGTCAACCGACACAGGGTTTTCAAGAGACCCAGTACTTC. This sequence encodes CASQPTQGFQETQYF.

This chain uses TRBV11-2 with TRBJ2-3; TRBD2 agrees at 14 bases. The CDR3 loop spans 19 amino acids. Germline V CDR1 and CDR2: SGHAT, FQNNGV. V gave up 1 base and J gave up 7 bases; unmatched junction bases: 13. CDR3 sequence: CASSLVSRTSGGRGNTQYF. CDR3 bases: TGTGCCAGCAGCTTAGTCTCTAGGACTAGCGGGGGGAGGGGAAATACGCAGTATTTT.

The gene calls are TRBV11-1 and TRBJ2-5; either TRBD1 or TRBD2 may fit D (5 bases each). The germline V gene encodes CDR1 SGHAT and CDR2 FQDESV (reference sequence). CDR3 length: 15 amino acids. Between the trimmed V and J ends, which lost 2 bases and 1 base, there was a span of 11 bases. CDR3 in DNA: TGTGCCAGCAGCTTAAGTAACGGGGCCCAAGAGACCCAGTACTTC. Protein product: CASSLSNGAQETQYF.

The chain joins TRBV4-1 to TRBJ2-5, with D uncertain. V was trimmed by 4 bases and J by 5 bases, leaving 8 bases between them. The CDR3 runs 12 residues. The germline V gene has CDR1 MGHRA and CDR2 YSYEKL. The CDR3: CASSRELETQYF. The CDR3 DNA reads as TGCGCCAGCAGCCGAGAACTTGAGACCCAGTACTTC.

The sample holds one count of this clone. V is TRBV5-5 and J is TRBJ1-2; 7 bases are shared with TRBD1. Germline CDR1 and CDR2: SGHKS and YYEKEE (reference sequence). With V trimmed by 1 base and J by 0 bases, 9 bases remained unmatched. The CDR3 is 17 amino acids. The DNA for the CDR3 is TGTGCCAGCAGCTTGTCAGGGGGTGCTTCCTCTAACTATGGCTACACCTTC. Translation gives CASSLSGGASSNYGYTF.